This T cell receptor beta chain is drawn from a study of T-cell memory formation after mild COVID-19. In the study overall: The two donors had largely donor-specific TCR clusters. Study-wide points: Most CD4+ clones that shrank were in CM and EM, while CD8+ ones turned up in EMRA. Detection of some responders pre-infection suggested pre-existing cross-reactive memory T cells participated.

This clonotype appeared a few times. Its specificity is not known. Trimming stripped 5 bases from V and 6 bases from J, with 11 bases between. The CDR3 sequence is 13 residues long. Germline V CDR1 and CDR2: SGHTA, FQGNSA. TCRalpha and TCRbeta libraries used 5'RACE with constant-segment primers and UMIs. TCRdb reprocessed the 5' RACE reads with MiXCR, giving one entry per CDR3 protein. The sample includes around 110,000 distinct CDR3 sequences, about an eighth of them seen just once. The sample was PBMCs or a T cell subset sorted from them (not recorded which). This clonotype was obtained from a man aged 18-30 years who had mild COVID-19 (a few samples of this study predate the infection). Cell type and time point are not known. The chain has TRBV7-2 and TRBJ2-1, with a tentative D call TRBD2 (6 bases). In DNA, the CDR3 is TGTGCCAGCAGCCGACGGGACTTCAATGAGCAGTTCTTC. As protein: CASSRRDFNEQFF.